The 3 T cell receptor beta chains in this list originate from one sample, sequenced in a study of blood T cell repertoires in COVID-19. The table came from immunoSEQ multiplex PCR; TCRdb's copy has only in-frame clones and leaves some out. The sample gives 170,000 or so clones, about four fifths of which show up once; about 7.1% is in the top ten. Sequences were obtained from peripheral blood. These receptors were collected from a woman aged 70-85 years with COVID-19, enrolled during active disease.

The V gene is TRBV19, the J gene TRBJ1-2; 10 bases are a match to TRBD1. The junction had 3 bases not matched to a gene; V was cut back by 6 bases and J by 5 bases. CDR3 length equals 13 residues. CDR1 and CDR2 (germline): LNHDA, SQIVND (reference sequence). The CDR3 is CASSPDRGYGYTF. CDR3 sequence (DNA): TGTGCCAGTAGCCCGGACAGGGGGTATGGCTACACCTTC.

The chain combines TRBV10-3 with TRBJ1-2, with 9 bases fitting TRBD1. V lost 8 bases, J lost 4 bases, and 8 bases stayed unmatched. Germline V gene lookup returns CDR1 ENHRY and CDR2 SYGVKD. The CDR3 spans 14 residues. CDR3 bases: TGTGCCATCTCCAGGGACAGGGACACCTATGGCTACACCTTC. The encoded protein is CAISRDRDTYGYTF.

V and J are TRBV5-1 and TRBJ2-7; a weak D match, TRBD1 (5 bases). Germline values: CDR1 SGHRS, CDR2 YFSETQ. The V end lost 5 bases, the J end lost 2 bases, and 14 bases lay between the germline ends. This CDR3 is built from 14 residues. In DNA, the CDR3 is TGCGCCAGCAGTCTAACAGGATCCACCTACGAGCAGTACTTC. This codes for CASSLTGSTYEQYF.